Below are 13 T cell receptor beta chains sequenced from a single sample in a study of blood T cell repertoires in COVID-19 (TCRdb year 2020). To prepare the library, the immunoSEQ multiplex PCR assay was applied. The immuneACCESS repertoire file appears here via TCRdb, limited to in-frame rearrangements. These files lack a portion of the clones; in checked studies, under half of the deficit traces to unresolved V genes, and the cause of the others is not known. Across this sample there are hundreds of thousands of clones, with about nine tenths seen only once. The ten largest clones capture around 7.8% of the sample. Sequenced sample: peripheral blood. Receptors originate from a man in his 60s who had recovered from COVID-19.

V is TRBV10-3 and J is TRBJ2-3, with 7 positions matching TRBD1. Germline CDR1 and CDR2: ENHRY and SYGVKD. V was clipped by 0 bases and J by 7 bases; unmatched bases: 10. The CDR3 runs to 16 residues. DNA of the CDR3: TGTGCCATCAGTGAGTCGAGTGGGACAGTTCAAAATACGCAGTATTTT. This gives the protein CAISESSGTVQNTQYF.

The CDR3 region has the DNA TGTGCCAGCAGTCCATCTTACTACTCAAGCACAGATACGCAGTATTTT. Translating it yields CASSPSYYSSTDTQYF. This chain joins TRBV27 and TRBJ2-3; D unclear. V was cut by 5 bases and J by 0 bases, with 15 bases left in between. The V gene's germline CDR1 is MNHEY and CDR2 SMNVEV (reference sequence). The CDR3 consists of 16 residues.

The rearrangement joins TRBV24-1 to TRBJ1-2; D remains ambiguous. Trimming took 1 base from V and 4 from J, leaving 9 bases between them. Germline V gene lookup returns CDR1 KGHDR and CDR2 SFDVKD. The CDR3 extends over 14 amino acids. The CDR3 loop is CATSDFRDSYGYTF. The CDR3 DNA reads TGTGCCACCAGTGATTTTAGAGATTCCTATGGCTACACCTTC.

The chain uses TRBV5-4 and TRBJ1-2; unclear D gene. The CDR3 loop spans 15 amino acids. Germline V gives CDR1 SGHNT, CDR2 YYREEE (reference sequence). With 0 bases removed from V and 1 base from J, the gap between germline ends came to 10 bases. DNA for the CDR3: TGTGCCAGCAGCTTGGATGGGCAGAATAACTATGGCTACACCTTC. Translation gives CASSLDGQNNYGYTF.

This rearrangement joins TRBV7-9 to TRBJ2-1; TRBD2 matches 8 bases. CDR3 length: 14 residues. After removal of 6 bases from V and 5 bases from J, the junction contained 6 bases not matched to a gene. CDR1 is SEHNR, CDR2 FQNEAQ, per germline (reference sequence). CDR3 loop: CASRERGRNNEQFF. CDR3 in DNA: TGTGCCAGCAGGGAGCGGGGGAGGAACAATGAGCAGTTCTTC. Full variable domain (missing parts from reference TRBV7-9 and TRBJ2-1): DTGVSQNPRHKITKRGQNVTFRCDPISEHNRLYWYRQTLGQGPEFLTYFQNEAQLEKSRLLSDRFSAERPKGSFSTLEIQRTEQGDSAMYLCASRERGRNNEQFFGPGTRLTVL.

The V and J genes are TRBV19 and TRBJ2-6; 8 bases align to TRBD2. The CDR3 extends over 14 amino acids. Germline V gives CDR1 LNHDA, CDR2 SQIVND (reference sequence). After removal of 7 bases from V and 7 bases from J, the junction contained 6 bases not matched to a gene. CDR3 protein: CASTSGGVANVLTF. CDR3 bases: TGTGCCAGTACGAGCGGGGGTGTTGCCAACGTCCTGACTTTC.

This clone was counted a single time. The genes are TRBV19 and TRBJ1-2, with 8 bases matching TRBD1. Germline values: CDR1 LNHDA, CDR2 SQIVND (reference sequence). Germline trimming cut 8 bases from V and 4 bases from J; bases unmatched to any gene: 6. The CDR3 consists of 13 residues. Here the CDR3 DNA reads TGTGCCAGTGGACAAGACAGGGGCTATGGCTACACCTTC. Protein product: CASGQDRGYGYTF.

The rearrangement links TRBV6-2 or TRBV6-3 to TRBJ2-7, with D possibly being TRBD2 (6 bases). The CDR3 is made up of 15 amino acids. Germline V gives CDR1 MNHEY, CDR2 SVGEGT. The V gene lost 0 bases and the J gene lost 6 bases, with 15 bases spanning the gap. For the CDR3, the DNA is TGTGCCAGCAGTTACTCCCCAAGGGTCGGGGGCGAGCAGTACGTC. Translating gives CASSYSPRVGGEQYV.

The chain recombines TRBV5-1 with TRBJ1-2; D perhaps matches TRBD1 (5 bases). From germline, CDR1 is SGHRS and CDR2 YFSETQ. The CDR3 length is 15 residues. V shed 1 base and J shed 8 bases, with 18 bases lying between them. This chain's CDR3 is CASSLSPGQGPGYTF. Here the CDR3 DNA reads TGCGCCAGCAGCTTGTCCCCCGGCCAGGGTCCGGGCTACACCTTC. Full variable domain (rest looked up from reference TRBV5-1 and TRBJ1-2): KAGVTQTPRYLIKTRGQQVTLSCSPISGHRSVSWYQQTPGQGLQFLFEYFSETQRNKGNFPGRFSGRQFSNSRSEMNVSTLELGDSALYLCASSLSPGQGPGYTFGSGTRLTVV.

This chain links TRBV19 with TRBJ1-2; D ambiguous. The V and J ends lost 3 bases and 6 bases respectively, with 14 bases between them. The CDR3 is 14 residues long. The germline V gene encodes CDR1 LNHDA and CDR2 SQIVND (reference sequence). Here the CDR3 reads CASSIGDGSHGYTF. The CDR3 DNA follows: TGTGCCAGTAGTATCGGCGACGGGAGCCATGGCTACACCTTC. The full variable domain, with the rest looked up from reference TRBV19 and TRBJ1-2, is DGGITQSPKYLFRKEGQNVTLSCEQNLNHDAMYWYRQDPGQGLRLIYYSQIVNDFQKGDIAEGYSVSREKKESFPLTVTSAQKNPTAFYLCASSIGDGSHGYTFGSGTRLTVV.

This chain joins TRBV27 and TRBJ2-2; 8 bases are a match to TRBD1. Germline V lookup: CDR1 MNHEY, CDR2 SMNVEV (reference sequence). V lost 1 base and J lost 6; bases outside the gene matches: 7. The CDR3 is 16 amino acids. This CDR3 reads CASSLYTGGIAGELFF. CDR3 bases: TGTGCCAGCAGTTTATATACAGGGGGTATAGCCGGGGAGCTGTTTTTT.

This clone was detected only once. The genes are TRBV18 and TRBJ1-5; D perhaps matches TRBD1 (5 bases). The germline V gene has CDR1 KGHSH and CDR2 LQKENI. With 4 bases removed from V and 5 bases from J, the gap between germline ends came to 9 bases. This CDR3 spans 13 amino acids. The CDR3 region is CASSQGLDQPQHF. The CDR3 DNA follows: TGTGCCAGCTCACAGGGGCTAGATCAGCCCCAGCATTTT.

In DNA, the CDR3 is TGTGCCAGCAGAACAGGGGTCCCAGATACGCAGTATTTT. Encoded protein: CASRTGVPDTQYF. The chain is built from TRBV28 and TRBJ2-3, with 7 nucleotides matching TRBD1. With 6 bases clipped from V and 4 bases from J, the junction kept 4 bases outside the gene matches. CDR3 length: 13 amino acids. Germline V gives CDR1 MDHEN, CDR2 SYDVKM.